The T cell receptor beta chain under discussion was sequenced for a study of T cell responses to AZD1222 COVID-19 vaccine. The wider study: Second-dose timings of about 4 or about 12 weeks were pooled.

The CDR3 has 17 amino acids. Trimming removed 1 base from V and 0 bases from J, with 13 bases in between. Germline CDR1 is SGHTA and CDR2 is FQGNSA. Study outcomes and limitations: Variant regions that are unmutated are reportedly the target of nearly half of spike-specific TCRs. White British donors predominated, females outnumbered males, and clonal diversity was possibly underestimated.

For this clone: Antigen unknown.

Here immunoSEQ multiplex PCR was the method, and the copy in TCRdb shows in-frame clones only, minus some. The profile shows approximately 180,000 clones, about nine tenths of them singletons. This sequence joins TRBV7-2 and TRBJ2-4, with D possibly being TRBD1 or TRBD2 (5 bases each). This receptor was obtained from an adult in good health. The source was peripheral blood, collected on day 0 of AZD1222 vaccination. The CDR3 protein is CASSLGRGPIAKNIQYF. CDR3 bases: TGTGCCAGCAGCTTAGGCCGGGGACCTATAGCCAAAAACATTCAGTACTTC.